A single sample gave rise to the 21 T cell receptor beta chains below, sequenced in a study of shared clonotypes between healthy human individuals. Some clones are missing from TCRdb's copy, which holds only in-frame ones; the method was immunoSEQ multiplex PCR. The top ten clones hold about 0.35% of a sample with 1.6 million or so clones, roughly 98.5% of them seen once. Sample: naive CD4+ T cells sorted from blood. As for subset: CD45RA+ positively selected. All receptors come from a man aged 25-45 years in good health.

The rearrangement uses TRBV5-1 and TRBJ1-1, with D possibly matching TRBD1 (6 bases). The CDR3 is made up of 17 amino acids. Trimming removed 0 bases from V and 4 bases from J, with 19 bases in between. Germline CDR1 is SGHRS and CDR2 is YFSETQ. CDR3 DNA sequence: TGCGCCAGCAGCTTGGGGGCCCTCCGGGGGCGGGTCACTGAAGCTTTCTTT. This translates into CASSLGALRGRVTEAFF.

This clone showed up just once. The J gene is TRBJ2-1, the V gene TRBV11-3; a weak D match, TRBD2 (6 bases). The CDR3 runs 19 residues. V dropped 2 bases and J dropped 2 bases, with 22 bases sitting between them. Germline V lookup: CDR1 SGHNT, CDR2 YENEEA. The CDR3 bases are TGTGCCAGCAGCTTAAGTTGGGAGGCAGGCGGGCCCCCCTACAATGAGCAGTTCTTC. Translation: CASSLSWEAGGPPYNEQFF.

This clone occurred once. The rearrangement joins TRBV2 to TRBJ2-7, with TRBD2 matching 11 bases. From germline, CDR1 is SNHLY and CDR2 FYNNEI. The CDR3 runs 14 residues. Losses at the gene ends were 6 bases for V and 4 bases for J; bases not matched to a gene: 5. This CDR3 reads CASRPTSGKYEQYF. The CDR3 nucleotides are TGTGCCAGCAGACCGACTAGCGGGAAGTACGAGCAGTACTTC.

J is TRBJ1-1 and V is TRBV10-3, with 7 bases that match TRBD1. The CDR3 is 13 amino acids. The trim removed 10 bases at V and 8 bases at J, leaving 13 bases unmatched. Germline CDR1 ENHRY, CDR2 SYGVKD. The CDR3 here is CATEDRVGKEAFF. In DNA form, the CDR3 reads TGTGCCACCGAAGACAGGGTGGGAAAAGAAGCTTTCTTT.

V gene TRBV4-1 combines with J gene TRBJ2-6, with TRBD1 matching over 8 bases. Per germline, CDR1 MGHRA and CDR2 YSYEKL. This CDR3 region has 18 residues. J lost 0 bases, V lost 1 base, and 5 bases had no gene match. DNA for the CDR3: TGCGCCAGCAGCCAAGCCCCAGGGGGCAGCTCTGGGGCCAACGTCCTGACTTTC. The encoded protein is CASSQAPGGSSGANVLTF.

This clone was picked up one time. V usage is TRBV7-2 and J usage is TRBJ2-5; TRBD2 matches at 7 bases. The germline V gene encodes CDR1 SGHTA and CDR2 FQGNSA. V lost 2 bases, J lost 0 bases, and 3 bases stayed unmatched. The CDR3 runs to 15 residues. The CDR3 protein is CASSLLAAHQETQYF. The CDR3 DNA sequence: TGTGCCAGCAGCTTACTAGCGGCCCACCAAGAGACCCAGTACTTC.

The chain links TRBV5-1 to TRBJ1-2; TRBD1 might be the D (6 bases). Per the germline V gene, CDR1 is SGHRS and CDR2 is YFSETQ. CDR3 length: 17 residues. Trimming pared 4 bases from V and 3 bases from J, leaving 22 bases between. The CDR3 sequence is CASSPTYRDSIDYGYTF. In DNA, the CDR3 is TGCGCCAGCAGCCCTACCTACAGGGATTCAATAGACTATGGCTACACCTTC.

The chain joins TRBV7-8 to TRBJ2-5, with D possibly being TRBD2 (6 bases). V lost 5 bases and J 3 bases, leaving 16 bases between the germline ends. The CDR3 is 15 residues long. Germline-derived CDR1 and CDR2 are SGHVS and FQNEAQ. The CDR3: CASSPRTNTEETQYF. The CDR3 DNA sequence: TGTGCCAGCAGCCCCCGGACTAACACCGAAGAGACCCAGTACTTC.

This clone was counted once. At the DNA level, this CDR3 is encoded by other sequences in the same sample as well. This chain uses TRBV5-1 with TRBJ2-7; no definite D call. Germline CDR1 and CDR2: SGHRS and YFSETQ. Trimming shortened V by 4 bases and J by 3 bases, and 5 bases separated the two germline ends. CDR3 length equals 11 residues. The CDR3 DNA is TGCGCCAGCAGCAGCCACTACGAGCAGTACTTC. This encodes CASSSHYEQYF.

This clone was counted a single time. The chain combines TRBV7-6 with TRBJ1-1, with D possibly TRBD1 on 6 matching bases. Trimming left V 10 bases short and J 5 bases short, with 14 bases between. CDR1 is SGHVS, CDR2 FNYEAQ, per germline. CDR3 length equals 12 residues. The CDR3 DNA sequence: TGTGCCAACTACAGGGAGAGGACTGAAGCTTTCTTT. It is translated as CANYRERTEAFF.

V and J are TRBV12-2 and TRBJ2-7; the tabulated D call, TRBD2, remains unverified against the DNA. TRBV12-2 is termed a pseudogene. The CDR3 runs 16 residues. The CDR3 here is CASRPGTTNLSYEQYF. As DNA, the CDR3 is TGTGCAAGTCGCCCCGGGACTACAAATCTCTCCTACGAGCAGTACTTC.

CDR3 region: CASSIYGWNTGELFF. CDR3 coding DNA: TGTGCCAGTAGTATTTATGGGTGGAACACCGGGGAGCTGTTTTTT. This chain joins TRBV19 and TRBJ2-2; D gene uncertain. Deletions cut 3 bases from V and 1 base from J, with 9 bases between. Germline CDR1 is LNHDA and CDR2 is SQIVND (reference sequence). The CDR3 is made up of 15 amino acids.

About this clone: At the DNA level, this CDR3 is encoded by other sequences in the same sample as well. The chain joins TRBV20-1 to TRBJ2-7; D not resolved. Trimming stripped 3 bases from V and 4 bases from J, with 7 bases between. CDR3 length: 11 residues. Per germline, CDR1 DFQATT and CDR2 SNEGSKA (reference sequence). The chain's CDR3 is CSASTQYEQYF. The DNA for the CDR3 is TGCAGTGCTAGCACACAGTACGAGCAGTACTTC.

The rearrangement joins TRBV11-2 to TRBJ2-7; D perhaps matches TRBD1 (6 bases). From germline, CDR1 is SGHAT and CDR2 FQNNGV. The germline V and J ends were trimmed by 4 bases and 4 bases, with 11 bases remaining between them. The CDR3 is 13 residues long. The CDR3 DNA follows: TGTGCCAGCAGCTCGGTCAGGGGATACGAGCAGTACTTC. It yields the protein CASSSVRGYEQYF.

This clone came up once. V gene TRBV11-2 combines with J gene TRBJ2-7, with D uncertain. Germline V gene lookup returns CDR1 SGHAT and CDR2 FQNNGV. Trimming shortened V by 1 base and J by 7 bases, and 11 bases separated the two germline ends. The CDR3 is made up of 13 amino acids. DNA for the CDR3: TGTGCCAGCAGCTTAGCTCCAGGACGGGAGCAGTACTTC. It specifies CASSLAPGREQYF.

The chain uses TRBV19 and TRBJ2-7, with 8 bases fitting TRBD2. Germline V CDR1 and CDR2: LNHDA, SQIVND (reference sequence). This CDR3 comprises 13 residues. V dropped 8 bases and J dropped 6; count of bases not matched to a gene: 9. As DNA, the CDR3 is TGTGCCAGTCCGGGGGGGCGGGAGTGCGAGCAGTACTTC. Its protein product is CASPGGRECEQYF.

Concerning this clone: Additional DNA sequences in this sample encode the identical CDR3. The CDR3 sequence is CASSYHQETQYF. As DNA, the CDR3 is TGCGCCAGCAGCTATCACCAAGAGACCCAGTACTTC. The chain recombines TRBV5-1 with TRBJ2-5, with D unresolved. This CDR3 has 12 amino acids. Trimming took 3 bases from V and 0 from J, leaving 3 bases between them. The germline V gene has CDR1 SGHRS and CDR2 YFSETQ. The entire variable domain, with the rest obtained from reference TRBV5-1 and TRBJ2-5, is as follows: KAGVTQTPRYLIKTRGQQVTLSCSPISGHRSVSWYQQTPGQGLQFLFEYFSETQRNKGNFPGRFSGRQFSNSRSEMNVSTLELGDSALYLCASSYHQETQYFGPGTRLLVL.

This chain joins TRBV28 and TRBJ1-5; weak D call: TRBD1 (6 bases). This CDR3 has 16 residues. Trimming removed 3 bases at V and 1 base at J, with 13 bases between. From germline, CDR1 is MDHEN and CDR2 SYDVKM. The CDR3, as DNA: TGTGCCAGCAGTTTTGTTGGGGGGCTGAGCAATCAGCCCCAGCATTTT. This encodes CASSFVGGLSNQPQHF.

The chain carries TRBV5-8 and TRBJ1-5; TRBD1 might be the D (5 bases). The V gene lost 1 base and the J gene lost 7 bases, with 12 bases spanning the gap. Germline V gives CDR1 SGHTS, CDR2 YDEGEE. The CDR3 has 14 amino acids. The CDR3 coding sequence is TGTGCCAGCAGCTTGTGGGGGGTAGGCCAGCCCCAGCATTTT. Protein product: CASSLWGVGQPQHF.

V is TRBV27 and J is TRBJ1-4, with D hard to call. Trimming took 5 bases from V and 4 from J, leaving 11 bases between them. Germline CDR1 MNHEY, CDR2 SMNVEV (reference sequence). The CDR3 length is 14 residues. CDR3 amino acids: CASSLNRVNEKLFF. Written as DNA, the CDR3 is TGTGCCAGCAGTCTCAATCGAGTTAATGAAAAACTGTTTTTT.

The V call is TRBV9, the J call TRBJ2-7, with TRBD1 matching 7 bases. This CDR3 is built from 13 residues. CDR1 is SGDLS, CDR2 YYNGEE, per germline. Losses at the gene ends were 3 bases for V and 5 bases for J; bases not matched to a gene: 5. In nucleotides, the CDR3 is TGTGCCAGCAGCGAGACAGGGTTTAACGAGCAGTACTTC. It codes for CASSETGFNEQYF.